The present T cell receptor (beta chain) was sequenced within a study of monozygotic twins with cystic fibrosis. The table came from immunoSEQ multiplex PCR; TCRdb's copy has only in-frame clones and leaves some out. The data hold 34,000 or so clones, with under 95% observed a single time. With regard to this clone: Antigen: not known.

Study-wide results and caveats: Clonality was generally low (median approximately 0.0088), higher in the most severe patients.

V shed 0 bases, J shed 4 bases, and the junction held 2 bases outside the gene matches. CDR3 length equals 15 residues. Per germline, CDR1 MNHEY and CDR2 SVGAGI. The chain joins TRBV6-5 to TRBJ1-2; TRBD1 matches at 10 bases. This clonotype was sampled from a boy between 2 and 10 years old with cystic fibrosis. Sequenced: blood. CDR3 sequence: CASSYSTGGIYGYTF. The DNA of the CDR3 is TGTGCCAGCAGTTACTCGACAGGGGGCATCTATGGCTACACCTTC.